These 21 T cell receptor beta chains came from one sample sequenced in a study of blood T cell repertoires in COVID-19 (dated by TCRdb to the early 2020s). The method behind the library was the immunoSEQ multiplex PCR assay. This is the immuneACCESS table as TCRdb keeps it, with only in-frame sequences that have V and J called. A part of the clones is gone; compared with another copy, unresolved V genes explain less than half, and the rest is unexplained. The sample table holds about 35,000 clones, of which approximately 80% were seen once. Less than 12% of the sample comes from the top ten. The specimen sequenced was peripheral blood. The receptors were gathered from a man aged 55 to 70 in a cohort sampled during active COVID-19.

The chain employs TRBV10-3 and TRBJ1-2; TRBD1 matches at 7 bases. The CDR3 is made up of 12 amino acids. Germline values: CDR1 ENHRY, CDR2 SYGVKD. Trimming took 8 bases from V and 4 from J; bases not matched to a gene: 4. In nucleotides, the CDR3 is TGTGCCATCGGGACAGCCGGCTATGGCTACACCTTC. Protein product: CAIGTAGYGYTF.

The chain uses TRBV7-9 and TRBJ1-1; maybe TRBD1 (6 bases). V was clipped by 3 bases and J by 5 bases, with 16 bases between them. Germline CDR1 SEHNR, CDR2 FQNEAQ (reference sequence). The CDR3 is 15 amino acids. The chain's CDR3 is CASSFGGGGGTEAFF. In DNA, the CDR3 is TGTGCCAGCAGCTTCGGGGGCGGGGGGGGGACTGAAGCTTTCTTT.

V gene TRBV14 combines with J gene TRBJ2-2; D unclear. This CDR3 comprises 14 residues. Germline CDR1 SGHDN, CDR2 FVKESK. Trimming removed 0 bases from V and 3 bases from J, with 5 bases in between. CDR3 in amino acids: CASSQDQYTGELFF. The CDR3 DNA sequence: TGTGCCAGCAGCCAAGATCAGTACACCGGGGAGCTGTTTTTT.

The CDR3 nucleotides read TGTGCCAGCAGCACGTCCTACGAGCAGTACTTC. It specifies CASSTSYEQYF. The V call is TRBV21-1, the J call TRBJ2-7; no check of the table's D call, TRBD2, against the DNA was made. TRBV21-1 is a documented pseudogene. This CDR3 is 11 amino acids long.

This clone has just one count. The V and J genes are TRBV7-7 and TRBJ2-6; no reliable D call. The CDR3 sequence is 14 residues long. V gave up 11 bases and J gave up 0 bases, with 11 bases separating them. Germline V gives CDR1 SSHAT, CDR2 FNYEAQ (reference sequence). CDR3: CASGTSSGANVLTF. CDR3 nucleotide sequence: TGTGCCTCTGGCACCAGCTCTGGGGCCAACGTCCTGACTTTC.

The chain employs TRBV7-9 and TRBJ1-4; 8 nucleotides line up with TRBD1. J lost 0 bases, V lost 5 bases, and 5 bases had no gene match. Germline V CDR1 and CDR2: SEHNR, FQNEAQ (reference sequence). The CDR3 extends over 16 amino acids. CDR3 region: CASSNRGFATNEKLFF. In DNA, the CDR3 is TGTGCCAGCAGCAACAGGGGGTTCGCAACTAATGAAAAACTGTTTTTT. Drawing the rest from reference TRBV7-9 and TRBJ1-4, the complete variable domain is DTGVSQNPRHKITKRGQNVTFRCDPISEHNRLYWYRQTLGQGPEFLTYFQNEAQLEKSRLLSDRFSAERPKGSFSTLEIQRTEQGDSAMYLCASSNRGFATNEKLFFGSGTQLSVL.

This sequence joins TRBV3-1 (or the pseudogene TRBV3-2) and TRBJ2-2, with a possible D match to TRBD2 (8 bases). The germline V gene encodes CDR1 LGHDT and CDR2 YNNKEL (reference sequence). The CDR3 runs to 21 residues. Trimming took 1 base from V and 2 from J, leaving 26 bases between them. CDR3 protein: CASSQASWREERGRNTGELFF. The CDR3 DNA sequence: TGTGCCAGCAGCCAAGCGAGCTGGCGGGAGGAAAGGGGGCGTAACACCGGGGAGCTGTTTTTT.

The chain carries TRBV6-5 and TRBJ1-1; 7 bases line up with TRBD1. The germline gives CDR1 MNHEY, CDR2 SVGAGI. This CDR3 spans 14 amino acids. The ends lost 6 bases at V and 0 bases at J; junction bases unmatched: 4. The CDR3: CASSPGQLNTEAFF. CDR3 nucleotide sequence: TGTGCCAGCAGCCCGGGACAGCTGAACACTGAAGCTTTCTTT.

The V gene is TRBV19, the J gene TRBJ2-7, with a weak D call TRBD1 (5 bases). Germline V gene lookup returns CDR1 LNHDA and CDR2 SQIVND (reference sequence). V shed 4 bases and J shed 2 bases, with 12 bases lying between them. This CDR3 is 14 amino acids long. The CDR3 here is CASSTGQSPYEQYF. CDR3 in DNA: TGTGCCAGTAGTACAGGGCAGTCCCCCTACGAGCAGTACTTC.

The V gene is TRBV3-1 (or the pseudogene TRBV3-2), the J gene TRBJ2-7; tentatively, D is TRBD2 (5 bases). The germline gives CDR1 LGHDT, CDR2 YNNKEL (reference sequence). The CDR3 runs to 12 residues. The germline V and J ends were trimmed by 3 bases and 9 bases, with 12 bases remaining between them. DNA for the CDR3: TGTGCCAGCAGCCAGACCGGACTTCCGCAGTACTTC. It encodes CASSQTGLPQYF.

The CDR3 sequence: CASSLRRGSYSNQPQHF. In nucleotides, the CDR3 is TGTGCCAGCAGTTTGCGGCGGGGTAGTTATAGCAATCAGCCCCAGCATTTT. The chain couples TRBV28 to TRBJ1-5; D not certain. V lost 3 bases to trimming and J lost 0 bases, with 15 bases between them. Germline CDR1 is MDHEN and CDR2 is SYDVKM. This CDR3 is 17 amino acids long.

The V call is TRBV28, the J call TRBJ2-3; 8 nucleotides line up with TRBD1. Germline-derived CDR1 and CDR2 are MDHEN and SYDVKM. V lost 3 bases, J lost 5 bases, and 10 bases stayed unmatched. This CDR3 spans 16 amino acids. The CDR3 here is CASSFWDRLSEDTQYF. The CDR3 DNA is TGTGCCAGCAGTTTCTGGGACAGGCTTTCGGAAGATACGCAGTATTTT.

The V and J genes are TRBV5-1 and TRBJ1-3; D possibly corresponds to TRBD1 (5 bases). The CDR3 contains 16 residues. V was shortened by 0 bases and J by 4 bases, with 14 bases between the two germline ends. Germline values: CDR1 SGHRS, CDR2 YFSETQ. The CDR3 coding sequence is TGCGCCAGCAGCTTGGGAACAGGATTCTTCGGAAACACCATATATTTT. It translates to CASSLGTGFFGNTIYF.

J is TRBJ2-7 and V is TRBV28; 11 bases line up with TRBD2. From germline, CDR1 is MDHEN and CDR2 SYDVKM. The CDR3 contains 15 residues. Unmatched junction bases numbered 0, after V lost 2 bases and J lost 0 bases. CDR3 protein: CASSLTSGGSYEQYF. In nucleotides, the CDR3 is TGTGCCAGCAGTTTAACTAGCGGGGGCTCCTACGAGCAGTACTTC.

The chain recombines TRBV9 with TRBJ2-7; perhaps TRBD1 as D (7 bases). CDR1 and CDR2 (germline): SGDLS, YYNGEE. Trimming cost V 0 bases and J 3 bases, with 10 bases left between them. The CDR3 runs 14 residues. The CDR3 coding sequence is TGTGCCAGCAGCGTAGCTCAGGGGGGCTACGAGCAGTACTTC. Translated, it gives CASSVAQGGYEQYF.

The chain employs TRBV6-1 and TRBJ2-1; D perhaps matches TRBD1 (7 bases). The CDR3 sequence is 15 residues long. V shed 2 bases and J shed 7 bases, with 15 bases lying between them. Per germline, CDR1 MNHNS and CDR2 SASEGT. Here the CDR3 DNA reads TGTGCCAGCAGTGAATCAGGGGGAGGAGGGAATGAGCAGTTCTTC. Encoded protein: CASSESGGGGNEQFF.

The chain links TRBV11-3 to TRBJ2-4, with a possible D match to TRBD2 (5 bases). CDR3 length equals 14 residues. Germline CDR1 reads SGHNT; CDR2 reads YENEEA. Trimming left V 6 bases short and J 8 bases short, with 17 bases between. The CDR3 is CASSFSGGPDIQYF. Written as DNA, the CDR3 is TGTGCCAGCAGTTTCAGCGGTGGCCCGGACATTCAGTACTTC.

This chain links TRBV13 with TRBJ2-7; 8 bases are shared with TRBD1. The CDR3 has 16 amino acids. Germline CDR1 reads PRHDT; CDR2 reads FYEKMQ (reference sequence). Unmatched junction bases numbered 9, after V lost 4 bases and J lost 1 base. CDR3 region: CASSSGMDRASYEQYF. CDR3 nucleotides: TGTGCCAGCAGCTCGGGAATGGACAGGGCTTCCTACGAGCAGTACTTC.

The CDR3 is CATSRSTGGYTGELFF. In DNA, the CDR3 is TGTGCCACCAGCAGATCGACAGGGGGCTACACCGGGGAGCTGTTTTTT. The chain has TRBV15 and TRBJ2-2; 10 bases are a match to TRBD1. Germline trimming cut 2 bases from V and 3 bases from J; bases unmatched to any gene: 3. The CDR3 is 16 residues long. Germline CDR1 LNHNV, CDR2 YYDKDF (reference sequence). Complete variable domain (other parts from reference TRBV15 and TRBJ2-2): DAMVIQNPRYQVTQFGKPVTLSCSQTLNHNVMYWYQQKSSQAPKLLFHYYDKDFNNEADTPDNFQSRRPNTSFCFLDIRSPGLGDTAMYLCATSRSTGGYTGELFFGEGSRLTVL.

For the CDR3, the DNA is TGTGCCAGCAGCGAACGGACTAGCGGAGAGACCCAGTACTTC. Translating it yields CASSERTSGETQYF. This chain links TRBV7-9 with TRBJ2-5, with 10 bases identical to TRBD2. V shed 5 bases and J 4 bases; nucleotides not matched to a gene: 4. Germline V gene lookup returns CDR1 SEHNR and CDR2 FQNEAQ (reference sequence). This CDR3 spans 14 amino acids.

The V gene is TRBV28, the J gene TRBJ2-7; D is perhaps TRBD2 (5 bases). Trimming removed 5 bases at V and 0 bases at J, with 11 bases between. The CDR3 extends over 14 amino acids. Germline lookup yields CDR1 MDHEN and CDR2 SYDVKM. CDR3: CASSPQGSSYEQYF. The CDR3, as DNA: TGTGCCAGCAGTCCCCAAGGGAGCTCCTACGAGCAGTACTTC.